This TCR beta chain was recovered during a study of T cell clonotyping in hematopoietic cell transplantation. V was trimmed by 2 bases and J by 7 bases, leaving 14 bases between them. CDR3 size: 14 residues. CDR1 SGHTA and CDR2 FQGTGA come from the germline V gene. Libraries were prepared by immunoSEQ multiplex PCR; TCRdb keeps only in-frame clonotypes and omits some of them. Of 15,000 to 20,000 clones listed, about nine tenths were seen once; the top ten hold about 5.4%. Material for sequencing was peripheral blood mononuclear cells. The rearrangement links TRBV7-3 to TRBJ1-2; D is possibly TRBD1 (5 bases). The receptor was isolated from a man between 40 and 49 years old in good health. Some clones in this sample may be carry-over from other donors' samples. DNA for the CDR3: TGTGCCAGCAGCTTATCCGGGGCCGCGCGTGGCTACACCTTC. Its translation is CASSLSGAARGYTF.